The 6 T cell receptor beta chains reported below all come from one sample, sequenced in a study of cytomegalovirus exposure and HLA in healthy donors. The PCR used 60 Vbeta and 13 Jbeta primers. Some clones are missing from TCRdb's copy, which holds only in-frame ones; the method was immunoSEQ multiplex PCR. The repertoire holds 80,000 to 130,000 clones, with more than 65% as singletons. The specimen sequenced was PBMCs. The receptors derive from a woman aged 45-65 years in good health and CMV-seropositive.

The J gene is TRBJ1-2, the V gene TRBV4-1, with D hard to call. The V end lost 5 bases, the J end lost 7 bases, and 14 bases lay between the germline ends. The length of the CDR3 is 13 residues. The germline CDR1 and CDR2 sequences are MGHRA and YSYEKL. The CDR3 region has the DNA TGCGCCAGCAGCTTAACCCCCGGTGGTGGCTACACCTTC. This encodes CASSLTPGGGYTF.

This sequence joins TRBV7-2 and TRBJ1-1, with 8 positions matching TRBD1. Germline CDR1 SGHTA, CDR2 FQGNSA. The junction had 6 bases not matched to a gene; V was cut back by 0 bases and J by 3 bases. This CDR3 is built from 16 residues. The CDR3 DNA reads TGTGCCAGCAGCTTAGCGCTGGTGACAGGGGACACTGAAGCTTTCTTT. Its protein is CASSLALVTGDTEAFF.

The rearrangement uses TRBV27 and TRBJ1-2; D gene unclear. V lost 3 bases, J lost 3 bases, and 8 bases lay in between. This CDR3 region has 13 residues. The germline V gene has CDR1 MNHEY and CDR2 SMNVEV (reference sequence). As DNA, the CDR3 is TGTGCCAGCAGTTTGGCGGGAGACTATGGCTACACCTTC. It encodes CASSLAGDYGYTF.

This clone came up once. CDR3 in amino acids: CASRLTGGHGYTF. The CDR3 coding sequence is TGTGCCAGCAGGCTGACAGGGGGACATGGCTACACCTTC. The chain employs TRBV6-1 and TRBJ1-2, with 9 bases lining up with TRBD1. The CDR3 sequence is 13 residues long. V was pared by 6 bases and J by 6 bases, with 5 bases of the junction left unmatched. Germline V gene sequence: CDR1 MNHNS, CDR2 SASEGT.

This clone was observed a few times. A read error may account for a junction end that differs from germline. V and J are TRBV7-9 and TRBJ2-7; possible D gene TRBD1, 5 bases. Per germline, CDR1 SEHNR and CDR2 FQNEAQ (reference sequence). The CDR3 extends over 16 amino acids. The CDR3 here is CSSSRPQGNWVYEQYF. CDR3 in DNA: TGTTCCAGCAGCCGGCCTCAGGGAAATTGGGTTTACGAGCAGTACTTC.

The chain couples TRBV11-2 to TRBJ2-3; 7 nucleotides align to TRBD2. Per the germline V gene, CDR1 is SGHAT and CDR2 is FQNNGV. V trimming: 5 bases; J trimming: 3 bases; junction bases outside the gene matches: 5. The CDR3 runs to 14 residues. In nucleotides, the CDR3 is TGTGCCAGCAGCCCTAGCGGTTTTACAGATACGCAGTATTTT. It encodes CASSPSGFTDTQYF. Complete variable domain (other parts from reference TRBV11-2 and TRBJ2-3): EAGVAQSPRYKIIEKRQSVAFWCNPISGHATLYWYQQILGQGPKLLIQFQNNGVVDDSQLPKDRFSAERLKGVDSTLKIQPAKLEDSAVYLCASSPSGFTDTQYFGPGTRLTVL.